This T cell receptor (beta chain) was identified in a study of siplizumab effects on memory and regulatory T cells. Notes on the study in general: Assignment of a naive or memory phenotype failed for roughly 75-95% of the proliferating CD4+ or CD8+ clones.

As for this clone: Its antigen remains unidentified.

V was shortened by 2 bases and J by 6 bases, with 15 bases between the two germline ends. The CDR3 has 15 amino acids. CDR1 LNHNV and CDR2 YYDKDF come from the germline V gene (reference sequence). Produced via immunoSEQ multiplex PCR; TCRdb's table is partial and in-frame only. Among about 100,000 clones, about 90% were seen once, and the ten largest hold around 0.68%. The TCR was taken from a human donor in good health. What was sequenced was Tregs sorted from blood. V gene TRBV15 combines with J gene TRBJ2-3, with D tentatively TRBD2 (7 bases). CDR3 protein: CATSRWGGVGDTQYF. The CDR3 DNA reads TGTGCCACCAGCAGATGGGGGGGCGTAGGTGATACGCAGTATTTT.